This record concerns one TCR beta chain sequence. This receptor's antigen is unknown. It has no much larger one-base neighbor in the sample; base qualities were not kept. The cohort comprised approximately 700 healthy bone marrow donors. All cohort members were sampled while nominally healthy, although unrecorded immune exposures were likely present. The donor tested CMV seropositive and was one of the 289 seropositive cohort members. Each donor provided a peripheral blood sample, and peripheral blood mononuclear cells were used for TCR beta sequencing. Genomic DNA was extracted from the blood cell samples with the Qiagen DNeasy Blood Extraction Kit. V loses 2 bases at its end and J loses 7 bases; junction bases beyond the gene matches: 9. Measured from the cysteine to the phenylalanine, the CDR3 is 15 residues long. The CDR3 DNA has 45 bases and is translated from base 1. CDR1 and CDR2 are read off the germline V gene as SGHRS and YFSETQ.

This record comes from a study of cytomegalovirus exposure and HLA in healthy donors (dated by TCRdb to 2017 to 2019). Turning to the overall study: An earlier analysis of 587 of the donors reported about 250 Gb of sequence data and around 110 million unique TCR beta sequences from around 200 million T cells. Across under 500 genotyped donors of the cohort, an average of 235,054 unique TCR beta nucleotide sequences per donor were sequenced, and roughly a sixth of those sequences were non-productive. The later analysis used no new phenotypic data to find candidate immune exposures, relying instead on TCR beta sequences and their occurrence across donors. An early release covering just under 650 HLA-typed donors comprised about 300 gigabases of sequencing data and around 85 million unique TCR sequences. Genome-wide SNP genotypes for about 55% of the roughly 670 donors were used in a later genetic analysis, which treated that subset as a discovery cohort. HLA typing included class I and class II loci at four-digit resolution. Along with the roughly 700-subject first cohort, a separate validation cohort of roughly 110 different subjects was used. High-throughput TCR immunosequencing, statistical association of individual TCRs with disease status, and machine learning were combined to predict cytomegalovirus infection status. The study was designed to test whether signatures of past pathogen exposure could be identified by cataloging public T cell receptors. Typing coverage differed by locus: A, B, C, DRB1 and DQB1 were typed in roughly 620-630 donors, DQA1 in approximately 520, DPA1 in approximately 610, and DPB1 in just under 490. Donor age, sex, ethnicity and CMV serostatus were compiled together with the repertoire data. All discovery cohort repertoires had been generated using a single sequencing platform. Among the roughly 380 genotyped donors, roughly 80% belonged to the genetic ancestry cluster associated with self-reported Caucasian donors. In a later analysis, previously published TCR beta repertoires from some 640 donors were re-analyzed and high-resolution HLA genotyping was added so that TCR occurrence patterns could be studied. Using immunosequencing, the study profiled T cell repertoires from roughly 650 subjects and related those repertoires to cytomegalovirus serostatus. An earlier analysis of 587 of the donors used high-throughput TCR beta sequencing to judge whether each TCR beta V gene segment behaved as functional or pseudogenic. Because of strong linkage in the cohort, four to six DR-DQ haplotypes were treated as single units for association and clustering. Study-level results and caveats: A group of highly shared sequence variants was considered likely to be a technical artifact of the sequencing pipeline. When HLA alleles, especially DR and DQ, strongly co-occurred, TCR associations were difficult to assign to individual alleles. The study gave a list of 150 to 200 TCR beta chains associated with cytomegalovirus. Across donors, most TCR sequences were observed very rarely, whereas some public TCRs were present in many individuals. A later analysis associated about 18,000 TCR beta sequences with specific HLA alleles at a false discovery rate of 0.05. The earlier analysis of 587 of the donors excluded fewer than 20 rarely observed V segments, including chromosome 9 orphons, because counts were too low. Because the 87-base-pair reads could not distinguish some IMGT-functional V segments, including TRBV6-2 and TRBV6-3, those segments were excluded. In an earlier analysis of around 500 of the donors, most TCR beta V segments appeared in productive rearrangements about 87% or about 30% of the time, broadly matching IMGT annotations. A further reported finding was that TCR beta sequences accurately predicted the HLA-A and HLA-B alleles for most subjects in the first cohort. Compared with the approximately 710-donor mean, donors in an Asian-associated ancestry cluster had fewer N-insertions in productive TCRs, according to a later genetic analysis. Immune exposure information for the cohort was limited to CMV serostatus. The presence/absence analyses assumed that sequencing depth was roughly uniform across donors, and that assumption may not be true. According to the authors, the approach could potentially be generalized to other disease states and immunological phenotypes. Correlated functional status among segregating V segments might reflect linkage disequilibrium, but an unknown experimental factor could not be ruled out. A later analysis found that TCR association rates varied across HLA loci, with DRB1 alleles showing the most associated TCRs and HLA-C alleles the fewest. According to a later analysis, most CMV-associated TCR beta chains appeared to be HLA-restricted, and the HLA associations seemed to be driven largely by CMV exposure. A few of the identified cytomegalovirus-associated TCR beta chains were confirmed in vitro to be specific for cytomegalovirus antigens. In both the original and validation cohorts, the classifier was reported to diagnose cytomegalovirus status with high specificity and sensitivity. Because HLA typing was missing for some donors at each locus, association tests included only the typed subset. In a later genetic analysis, a missense DCLRE1C variant was associated with V-gene and J-gene trimming of TCR beta chains, and the association was replicated in an independent cohort. In this cohort, only TCR beta chains were sequenced, and detectable features were limited by the absence of alpha or paired-chain data. Several of the top co-occurrence clusters appeared to be linked to parvovirus B19, influenza, CMV and Epstein-Barr virus, according to a later analysis. In a later analysis, HLA-associated TCR beta chains were found to be more clonally expanded and to have lower generation probabilities than equally common non-associated chains.

Library construction relied on the immunoSEQ multiplex PCR assay. A mixture of 60 forward primers for TCR Vbeta segments and 13 reverse primers for TCR Jbeta segments was used in the multiplex PCR. The CDR3 region of rearranged TCR beta genes was amplified from genomic DNA by a multiplex PCR assay. The amplified TCR beta libraries were sequenced on the Illumina HiSeq System as 87-base-pair reads. For the original study's pipeline: A later analysis counted some 74 million unique TCR beta chains across the 666 repertoires, and some 12 million of these chains were shared by at least two donors. To remove PCR and sequencing errors, raw reads were error-corrected and collapsed into unique sequences using a nearest-neighbor algorithm that merged closely related sequences. To assign V, D and J gene segments, CDR3 sequences were aligned to IMGT reference sequences. For a sequence to be retained, at least a six-nucleotide match to both a V gene segment and a J gene segment was required. A rearrangement was called productive if the CDR3 had no stop codons and remained in frame with V and J, and every other rearrangement was called non-productive. CDR3 was defined according to IMGT convention as the region running from the second conserved V-encoded cysteine to the conserved J-encoded phenylalanine. The earlier analysis of 500 to 600 of the donors excluded sequences that lacked an unambiguous match to a single V gene segment. In an earlier analysis of 587 of the donors, V segments were called functional above 56.7% productive rearrangements and were called segregating when the between-donor standard deviation exceeded 5%. A statistical classification framework was built to diagnose cytomegalovirus status from the catalog of TCR beta chain sequences. A later analysis assigned V and J genes by comparing TCR nucleotide sequences with IMGT/GENE-DB human TR gene sequences. A later analysis assigned CDR3 sequences and most-parsimonious VDJ recombination scenarios with the TCRdist pipeline. A later analysis defined each TCR beta chain by its CDR3 amino acid sequence plus V-gene family, and excluded reads lacking a unique V-gene family. As a way to deal with suspected cross-contamination and a sequencing artifact, a later analysis dropped 592 nucleotide sequences that were highly shared and had low generation probability. In a later analysis, a clonal expansion index was calculated for each public chain from normalized within-repertoire ranks of inferred template counts. In a later analysis, generation probabilities were computed with a VDJ recombination model fitted to out-of-frame rearrangements, and the resulting probabilities were checked against IGoR. In a later analysis, hypergeometric tests were used to score TCR-TCR, TCR-HLA and TCR-CMV co-occurrence, with a repertoire-size bias correction applied to TCR pairs. A later analysis estimated false discovery rates by permuting HLA or CMV assignments 20 times. A later analysis grouped co-occurring TCRs with DBSCAN, adding TCRdist sequence similarity when clustering within HLA-allele-positive subsets. Repertoires with fewer than 30,000 or more than 120,000 public chains were left out of co-occurrence clustering, as were about 5 repertoires with anomalous nucleotide sharing. The source is immuneACCESS, and TCRdb retained only in-frame sequences with V and J called. Part of the clones is not carried over; for the studies checked, unresolved V genes explain less than half of this, and the remainder is unexplained. V and J calls plus clone size are reproduced from that table; the DNA served to infer D and trimming. For this sample the table gives some 180,000 clones, of which roughly 13% were detected only once. The biggest ten clones account for about 7.8% of the sample.

This sequence originates from a man aged 50 to 60 in good health and CMV-seropositive. The chain uses TRBV5-1 and TRBJ2-7; a stretch of 10 junction bases matches TRBD1. Sequenced input: PBMCs. At the DNA level, the sequence is TGCGCCAGCAGCTTAACGGGACAGGGGTCGGGTGAGCAGTACTTC. The encoded protein is CASSLTGQGSGEQYF.